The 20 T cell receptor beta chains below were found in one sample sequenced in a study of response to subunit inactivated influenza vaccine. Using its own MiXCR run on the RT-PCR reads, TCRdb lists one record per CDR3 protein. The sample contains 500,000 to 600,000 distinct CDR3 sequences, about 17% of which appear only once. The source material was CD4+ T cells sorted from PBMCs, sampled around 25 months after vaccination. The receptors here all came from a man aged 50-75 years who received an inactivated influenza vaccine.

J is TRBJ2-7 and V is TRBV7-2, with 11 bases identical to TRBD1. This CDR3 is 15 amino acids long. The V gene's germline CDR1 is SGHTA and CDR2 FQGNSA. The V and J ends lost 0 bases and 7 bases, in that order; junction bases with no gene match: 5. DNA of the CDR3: TGTGCCAGCAGCTTAGCGGGACAGGGGGGTCTTGAGCAGTACTTC. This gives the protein CASSLAGQGGLEQYF.

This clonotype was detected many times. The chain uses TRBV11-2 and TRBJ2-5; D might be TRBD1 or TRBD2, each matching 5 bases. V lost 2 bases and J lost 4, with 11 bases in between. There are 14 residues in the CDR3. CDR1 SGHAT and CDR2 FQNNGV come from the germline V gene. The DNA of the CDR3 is TGTGCCAGCAGCTTAAACGGGGCCCCAGAGACCCAGTACTTC. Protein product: CASSLNGAPETQYF.

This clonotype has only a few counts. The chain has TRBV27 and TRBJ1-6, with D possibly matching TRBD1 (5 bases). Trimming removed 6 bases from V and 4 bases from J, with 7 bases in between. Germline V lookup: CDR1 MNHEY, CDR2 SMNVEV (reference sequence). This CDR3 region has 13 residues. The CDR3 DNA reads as TGTGCCAGCAGGGACACTTATAATTCACCCCTCCACTTT. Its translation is CASRDTYNSPLHF.

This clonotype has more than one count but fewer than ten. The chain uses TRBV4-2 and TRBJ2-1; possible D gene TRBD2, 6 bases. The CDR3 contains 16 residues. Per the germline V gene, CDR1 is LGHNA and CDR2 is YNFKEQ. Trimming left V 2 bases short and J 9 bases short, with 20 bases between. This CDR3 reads CASSQWARGRRAEQFF. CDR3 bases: TGTGCCAGCAGCCAATGGGCTCGCGGGCGGAGGGCTGAGCAGTTCTTC.

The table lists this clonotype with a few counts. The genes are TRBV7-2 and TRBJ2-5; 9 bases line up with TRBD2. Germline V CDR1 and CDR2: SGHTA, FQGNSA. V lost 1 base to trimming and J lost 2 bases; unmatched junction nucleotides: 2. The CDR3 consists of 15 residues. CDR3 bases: TGTGCCAGCAGCTTAGTAGCGGGGGTGCAAGAGACCCAGTACTTC. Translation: CASSLVAGVQETQYF.

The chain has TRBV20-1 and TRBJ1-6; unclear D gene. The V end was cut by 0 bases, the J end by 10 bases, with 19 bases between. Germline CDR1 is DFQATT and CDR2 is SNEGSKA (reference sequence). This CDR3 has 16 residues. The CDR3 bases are TGCAGTGCTAGAGATAGCGGCCTCAATGTTAGGTCACCCCTCCACTTT. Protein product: CSARDSGLNVRSPLHF.

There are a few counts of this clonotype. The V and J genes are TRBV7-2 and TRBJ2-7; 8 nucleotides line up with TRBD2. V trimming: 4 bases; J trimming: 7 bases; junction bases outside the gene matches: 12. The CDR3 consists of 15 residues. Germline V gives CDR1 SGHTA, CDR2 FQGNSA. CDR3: CASSSRGGWVEEQYF. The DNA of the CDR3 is TGTGCCAGCAGCTCCCGCGGGGGGTGGGTTGAAGAGCAGTACTTC. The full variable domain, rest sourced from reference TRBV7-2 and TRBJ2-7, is GAGVSQSPSNKVTEKGKDVELRCDPISGHTALYWYRQSLGQGLEFLIYFQGNSAPDKSGLPSDRFSAERTGGSVSTLTIQRTQQEDSAVYLCASSSRGGWVEEQYFGPGTRLTVT.

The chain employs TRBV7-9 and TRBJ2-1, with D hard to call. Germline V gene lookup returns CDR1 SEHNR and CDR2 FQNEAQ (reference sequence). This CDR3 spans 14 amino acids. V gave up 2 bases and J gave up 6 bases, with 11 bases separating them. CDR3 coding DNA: TGTGCCAGCAGCTTAAGATCGCAGTCCAATGAGCAGTTCTTC. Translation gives CASSLRSQSNEQFF.

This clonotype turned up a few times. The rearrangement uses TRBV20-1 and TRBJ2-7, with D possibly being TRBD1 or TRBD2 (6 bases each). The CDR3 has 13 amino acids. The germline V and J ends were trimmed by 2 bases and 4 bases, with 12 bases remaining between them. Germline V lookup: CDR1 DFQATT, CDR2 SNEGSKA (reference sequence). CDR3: CSARFGGNYEQYF. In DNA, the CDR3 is TGCAGTGCTAGATTCGGGGGCAATTACGAGCAGTACTTC.

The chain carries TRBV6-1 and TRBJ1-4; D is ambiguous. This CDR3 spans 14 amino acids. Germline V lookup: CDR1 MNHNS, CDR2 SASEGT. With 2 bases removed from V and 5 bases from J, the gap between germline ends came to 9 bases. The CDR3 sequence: CASSEPGLNEKLFF. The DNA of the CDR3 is TGTGCCAGCAGTGAACCGGGGTTAAATGAAAAACTGTTTTTT.

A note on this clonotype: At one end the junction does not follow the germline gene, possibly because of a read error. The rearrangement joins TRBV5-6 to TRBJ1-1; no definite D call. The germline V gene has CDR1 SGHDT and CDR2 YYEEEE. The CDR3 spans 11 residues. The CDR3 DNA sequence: TGTGCCAGCAGCTTGGAGGCTGAGGCTTTCTTT. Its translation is CASSLEAEAFF.

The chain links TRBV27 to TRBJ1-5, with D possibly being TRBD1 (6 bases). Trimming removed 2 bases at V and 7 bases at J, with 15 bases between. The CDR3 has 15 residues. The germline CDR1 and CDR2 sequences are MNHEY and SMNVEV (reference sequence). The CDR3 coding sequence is TGTGCCAGCAGTTTAGTCCACAGGGCCGGGCAGCCCCAGCATTTT. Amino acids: CASSLVHRAGQPQHF.

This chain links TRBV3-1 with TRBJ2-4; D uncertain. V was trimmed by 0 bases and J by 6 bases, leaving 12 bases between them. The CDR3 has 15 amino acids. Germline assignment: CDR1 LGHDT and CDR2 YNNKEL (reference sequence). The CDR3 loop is CASSQERPGRNIQYF. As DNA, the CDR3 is TGTGCCAGCAGCCAAGAGCGCCCGGGTCGAAACATTCAGTACTTC.

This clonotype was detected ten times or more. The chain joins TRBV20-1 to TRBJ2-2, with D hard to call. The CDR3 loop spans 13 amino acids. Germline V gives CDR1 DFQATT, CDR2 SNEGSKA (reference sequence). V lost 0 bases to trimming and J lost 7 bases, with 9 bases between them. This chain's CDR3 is CSAREGSGGELFF. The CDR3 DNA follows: TGCAGTGCTAGAGAGGGGTCGGGCGGGGAGCTGTTTTTT.

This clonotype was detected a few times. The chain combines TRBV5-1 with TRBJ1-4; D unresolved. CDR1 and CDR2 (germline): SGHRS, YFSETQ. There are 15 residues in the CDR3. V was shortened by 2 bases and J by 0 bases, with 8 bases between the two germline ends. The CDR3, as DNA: TGCGCCAGCAGCTTTGCCAGAGCAACTAATGAAAAACTGTTTTTT. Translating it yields CASSFARATNEKLFF.

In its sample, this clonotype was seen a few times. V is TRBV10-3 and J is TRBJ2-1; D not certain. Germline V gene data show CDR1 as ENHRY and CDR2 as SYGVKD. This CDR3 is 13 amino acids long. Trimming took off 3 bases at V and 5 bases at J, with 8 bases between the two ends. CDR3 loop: CAISERENNEQFF. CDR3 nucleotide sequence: TGTGCCATCAGTGAACGAGAAAACAATGAGCAGTTCTTC.

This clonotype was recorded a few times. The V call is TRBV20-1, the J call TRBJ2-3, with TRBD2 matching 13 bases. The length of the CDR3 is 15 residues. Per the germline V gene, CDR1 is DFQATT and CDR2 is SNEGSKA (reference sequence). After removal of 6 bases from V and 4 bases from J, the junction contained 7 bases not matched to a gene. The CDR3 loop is CSARLAGGMADTQYF. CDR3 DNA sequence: TGCAGTGCCAGACTAGCGGGAGGTATGGCAGATACGCAGTATTTT.

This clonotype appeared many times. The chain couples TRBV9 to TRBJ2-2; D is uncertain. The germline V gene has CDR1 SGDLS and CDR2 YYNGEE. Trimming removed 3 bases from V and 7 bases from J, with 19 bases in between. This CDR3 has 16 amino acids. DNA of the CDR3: TGTGCCAGCAGCGCCCGGACCGCCCGAGGTGACGGGGAGCTGTTTTTT. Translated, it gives CASSARTARGDGELFF.

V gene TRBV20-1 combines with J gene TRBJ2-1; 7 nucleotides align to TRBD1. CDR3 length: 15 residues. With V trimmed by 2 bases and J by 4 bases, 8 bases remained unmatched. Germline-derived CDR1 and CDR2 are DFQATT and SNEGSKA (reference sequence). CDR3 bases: TGCAGTGCTAGACTACGACAGGGCCTATACAATGAGCAGTTCTTC. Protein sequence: CSARLRQGLYNEQFF.

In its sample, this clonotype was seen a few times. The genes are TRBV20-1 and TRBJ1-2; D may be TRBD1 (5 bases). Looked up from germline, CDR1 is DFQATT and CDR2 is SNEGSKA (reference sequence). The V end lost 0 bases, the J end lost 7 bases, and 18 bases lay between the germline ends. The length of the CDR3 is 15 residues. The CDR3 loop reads CSARDPREGTFGYTF. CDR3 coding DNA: TGCAGTGCTAGAGACCCTCGTGAAGGGACTTTTGGCTACACCTTC.